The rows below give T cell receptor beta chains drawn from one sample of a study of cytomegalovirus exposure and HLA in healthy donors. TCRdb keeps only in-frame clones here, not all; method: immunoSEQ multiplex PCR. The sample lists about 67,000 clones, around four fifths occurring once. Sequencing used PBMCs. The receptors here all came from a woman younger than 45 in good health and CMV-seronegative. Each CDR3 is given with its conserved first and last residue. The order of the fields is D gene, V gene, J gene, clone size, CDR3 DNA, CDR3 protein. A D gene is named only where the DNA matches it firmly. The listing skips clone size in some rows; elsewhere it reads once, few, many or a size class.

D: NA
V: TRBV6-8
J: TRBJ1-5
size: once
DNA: TGTGCGCGGCAGCGTTTCCAGCCCCAGCATTTT
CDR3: CARQRFQPQHF

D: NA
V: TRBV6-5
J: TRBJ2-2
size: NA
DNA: TGTGCCAGCAGTTACTCGCCAGGGTACACCGGGGAGCTGTTTTTT
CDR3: CASSYSPGYTGELFF

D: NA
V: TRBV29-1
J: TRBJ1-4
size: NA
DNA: TGCAGCGTTGTAGACAGGCAACGGGAAAAACTGTTTTTT
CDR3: CSVVDRQREKLFF

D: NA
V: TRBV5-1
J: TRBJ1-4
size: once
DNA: TGCGCCAGCAGCTCCAGGGTGGGGGGTGAAAAACTGTTTTTT
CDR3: CASSSRVGGEKLFF

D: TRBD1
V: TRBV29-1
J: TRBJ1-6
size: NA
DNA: TGCAGCGTTGAGACAGGGAAGAGGGGAAGTGCCCTCCACTTT
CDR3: CSVETGKRGSALHF

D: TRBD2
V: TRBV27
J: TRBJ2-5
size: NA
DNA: TGTGCCAGCGCGGGCGGGAGTGAGACCCAGTACTTC
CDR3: CASAGGSETQYF

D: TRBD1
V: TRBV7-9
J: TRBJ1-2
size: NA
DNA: TGTGCCAGCAGCAGGGGACAGGGGGGGCCCTATGGCTACACCTTC
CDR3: CASSRGQGGPYGYTF

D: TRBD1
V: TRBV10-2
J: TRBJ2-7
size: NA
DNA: TGCGCCAGCGTAAATGACAGGGGATACGAGCAGTACTTC
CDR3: CASVNDRGYEQYF

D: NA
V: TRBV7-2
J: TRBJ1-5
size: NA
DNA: TGTGCCAGCAGCTTAGTAGGGAGATCTCAGCCCCAGCATTTT
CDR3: CASSLVGRSQPQHF

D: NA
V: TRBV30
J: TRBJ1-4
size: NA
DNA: TGTGCCTCCAAAACTTCATCCGCTGAAAAACTGTTTTTT
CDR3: CASKTSSAEKLFF

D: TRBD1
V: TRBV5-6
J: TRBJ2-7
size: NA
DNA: TGTGCCAGCAGCTCCGGGACAGGGGGCACTGAGCAGTACTTC
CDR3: CASSSGTGGTEQYF

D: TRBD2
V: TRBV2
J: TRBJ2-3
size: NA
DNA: TGTGCCAGCAACTTGAGCGGGGGGTCAGATACGCAGTATTTT
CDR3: CASNLSGGSDTQYF

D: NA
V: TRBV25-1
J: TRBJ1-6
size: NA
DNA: TGTGCCAGCAGTCCGGACATTGTCCCCAATTCACCCCTCCACTTT
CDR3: CASSPDIVPNSPLHF

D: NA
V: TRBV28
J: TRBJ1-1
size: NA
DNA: TGTGCCACAAGGCGGGGGAACACTGAAGCTTTCTTT
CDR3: CATRRGNTEAFF

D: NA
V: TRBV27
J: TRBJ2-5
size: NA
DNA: TGTGCCAGCAGGGGACAACAAGAGACCCAGTACTTC
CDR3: CASRGQQETQYF

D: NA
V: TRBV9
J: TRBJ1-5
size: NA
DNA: TGTGCCAGCAGCGTAGGAAGGGAGGGTCAGCCCCAGCATTTT
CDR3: CASSVGREGQPQHF

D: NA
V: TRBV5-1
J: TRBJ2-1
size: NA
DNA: TGCGCCAGCAGCTCCGGAGTTAATGAGCAGTTCTTC
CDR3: CASSSGVNEQFF

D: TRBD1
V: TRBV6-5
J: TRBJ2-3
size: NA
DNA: TGTGCCAGCAGGAGACAGGGCTTTTCAACAGATACGCAGTATTTT
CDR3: CASRRQGFSTDTQYF

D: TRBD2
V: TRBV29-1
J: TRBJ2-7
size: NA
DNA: TGCAGCGTGAGGGAACCCCTTGCGGGAGTCTCTGAAGCCGAGCAGTACTTC
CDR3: CSVREPLAGVSEAEQYF

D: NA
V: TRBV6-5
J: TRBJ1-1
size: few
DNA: TGTGCCAGCAGTCCCTGGACAGCGAACACTGAAGCTTTCTTT
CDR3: CASSPWTANTEAFF

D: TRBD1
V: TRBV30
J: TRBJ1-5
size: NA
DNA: TGTGCCTGGAGTGTGTGGGGCAGGGGGAGCAATCAGCCCCAGCATTTT
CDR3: CAWSVWGRGSNQPQHF

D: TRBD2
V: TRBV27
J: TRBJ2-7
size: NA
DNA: TGTGCCAGCTGGTTAGCGGGATCCTACGAGCAGTACTTC
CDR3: CASWLAGSYEQYF

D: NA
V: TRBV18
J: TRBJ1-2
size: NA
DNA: TGTGCCAGCTCACCCGAGACCGTGACGGGGGGCTACACCTTC
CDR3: CASSPETVTGGYTF

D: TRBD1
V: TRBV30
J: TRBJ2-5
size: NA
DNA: TGTGCCTGGAACCCCGTCCCCGGGCAGGGGGCCGGAGAGACCCAGTACTTC
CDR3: CAWNPVPGQGAGETQYF

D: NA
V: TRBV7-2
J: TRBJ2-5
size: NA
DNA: TGTGCCAGCAGCGCCAGACTAGTTGGACAAGAGACCCAGTACTTC
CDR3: CASSARLVGQETQYF

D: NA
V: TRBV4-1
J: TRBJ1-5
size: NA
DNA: TGCGCCAGCAGCCAAGCCAACTCAGGATTTGAGAAGCCCCAGCATTTT
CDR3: CASSQANSGFEKPQHF

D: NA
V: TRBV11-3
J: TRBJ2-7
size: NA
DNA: TGTGCCAGCAGCCTTTACGGGCAGGGAGGTTACGAGCAGTACTTC
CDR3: CASSLYGQGGYEQYF

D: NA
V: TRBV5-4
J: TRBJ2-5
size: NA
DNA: TGTGCCAGCAGCTTGGTACCTCGTACTAGGCAAGAGACCCAGTACTTC
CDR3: CASSLVPRTRQETQYF

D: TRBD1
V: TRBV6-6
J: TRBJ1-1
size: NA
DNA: TGTGCCAGCAGTTACCACAGGGGACGGAACACTGAAGCTTTCTTT
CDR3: CASSYHRGRNTEAFF

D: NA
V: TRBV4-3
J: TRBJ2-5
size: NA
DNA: TGCGCCAGCAGCCAAACAGGGATAGACCAAGAGACCCAGTACTTC
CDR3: CASSQTGIDQETQYF

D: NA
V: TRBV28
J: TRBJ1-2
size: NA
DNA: TGTGCCAGCAGTTTTGCAGGTTATGGCTACACCTTC
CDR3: CASSFAGYGYTF

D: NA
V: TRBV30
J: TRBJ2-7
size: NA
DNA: TGTGCCTGGAACGGTTACGAGCAGTACTTC
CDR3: CAWNGYEQYF

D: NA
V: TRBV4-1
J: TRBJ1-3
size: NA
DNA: TGCGCCAGCAGCCCGGGGATGGCTTTGGGGAGCTCTGGAAACACCATATATTTT
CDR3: CASSPGMALGSSGNTIYF

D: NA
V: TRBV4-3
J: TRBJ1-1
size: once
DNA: TGCGCCAGCAGCCAGAATGGCAGGGGCAGGATCACTGAAGCTTTCTTT
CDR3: CASSQNGRGRITEAFF

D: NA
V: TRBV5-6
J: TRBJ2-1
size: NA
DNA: TGTGCCAGCAGCTTCGGACAGTACAATGAGCAGTTCTTC
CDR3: CASSFGQYNEQFF

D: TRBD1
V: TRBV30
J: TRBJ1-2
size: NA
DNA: TGTGCCTGGAGTGTAATCCAGGGGGCTACTGGCTACACCTTC
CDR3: CAWSVIQGATGYTF

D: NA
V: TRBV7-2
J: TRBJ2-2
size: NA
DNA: TGTGCCAGCAGCTTAGGTGGAGGGGGCTACACCGGGGAGCTGTTTTTT
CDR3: CASSLGGGGYTGELFF

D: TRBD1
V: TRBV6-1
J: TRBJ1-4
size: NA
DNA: TGTGCCAGCAGTTCAACAGGGGATTCTAATGAAAAACTGTTTTTT
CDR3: CASSSTGDSNEKLFF

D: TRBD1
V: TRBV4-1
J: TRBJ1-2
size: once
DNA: TGCGCCAGCAGCCAAGGACGACAGGGCGAGTACTCTAACTATGGCTACACCTTC
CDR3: CASSQGRQGEYSNYGYTF

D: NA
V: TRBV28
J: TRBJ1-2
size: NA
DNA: TGTGCCAGCAGTTTGGGGGGGGAGTATGGCTACACCTTC
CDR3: CASSLGGEYGYTF

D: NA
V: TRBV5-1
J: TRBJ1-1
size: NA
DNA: TGCGCCAGCAGCTTGCGGGGGGCAGAGAACACTGAAGCTTTCTTT
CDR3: CASSLRGAENTEAFF

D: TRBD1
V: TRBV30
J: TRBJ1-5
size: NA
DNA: TGTGCCTGGACCCGTACAGGGGTAAGTCAGCCCCAGCATTTT
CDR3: CAWTRTGVSQPQHF

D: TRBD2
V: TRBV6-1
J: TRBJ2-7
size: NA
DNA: TGTGCCAGCAGTGAAGCTCCCGGGGGGGCTTACGAGCAGTACTTC
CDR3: CASSEAPGGAYEQYF